This record looks at one T cell receptor beta chain sequence and its context. The data belong to a study of blood T cell repertoires in COVID-19. Study-level information: Samples taken during acute and convalescent COVID-19 were collected in the United States, Italy and Spain. Sample material is recorded as cDNA or gDNA derived from T cells, B-cell-depleted T cells, or PBMCs.

Original handling: Amplification from reference gene primers served as the basis for estimated nucleated cell counts. Using immunoSEQ multiplex PCR, the repertoire was profiled, and TCRdb retains in-frame clones only, with some absent. The V and J calls and the clone size are those of that table, but D and trimming were determined from the DNA. Of approximately 140,000 clones in the sample, 65% to 85% were seen once. This CDR3 is 16 amino acids long. After removal of 4 bases from V and 4 bases from J, the junction contained 10 bases not matched to a gene. Per germline, CDR1 SGHKS and CDR2 YYEKEE (reference sequence).

The origin of this receptor is a woman older than 75 with acute or convalescent COVID-19. The specimen sequenced was peripheral blood. The chain joins TRBV5-5 to TRBJ1-2; 10 bases are shared with TRBD1. CDR3 coding DNA: TGTGCCAGCAGCGGGGAGACAGGGGGCAATAGCTATGGCTACACCTTC. Amino acid sequence: CASSGETGGNSYGYTF.